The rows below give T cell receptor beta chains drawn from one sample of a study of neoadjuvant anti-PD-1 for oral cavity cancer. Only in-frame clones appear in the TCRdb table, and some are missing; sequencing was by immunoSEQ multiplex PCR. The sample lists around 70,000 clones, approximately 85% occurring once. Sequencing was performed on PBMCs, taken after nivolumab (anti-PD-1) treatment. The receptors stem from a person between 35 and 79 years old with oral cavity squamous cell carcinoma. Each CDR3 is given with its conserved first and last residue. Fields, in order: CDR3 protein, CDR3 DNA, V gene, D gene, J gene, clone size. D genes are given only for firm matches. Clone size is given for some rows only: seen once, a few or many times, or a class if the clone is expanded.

cdr3_aa: CASDRGQHQETQYF
cdr3_nt: TGTGCCAGCGACAGGGGACAGCACCAAGAGACCCAGTACTTC
v_call: TRBV6-1
d_call: TRBD1
j_call: TRBJ2-5
clone_size: -

cdr3_aa: CASSQDQIRRAGELFF
cdr3_nt: TGTGCCAGCAGCCAAGATCAAATTCGACGAGCCGGGGAGCTGTTTTTT
v_call: TRBV4-2
d_call: -
j_call: TRBJ2-2
clone_size: few

cdr3_aa: CAISDQQVGEKLFF
cdr3_nt: TGTGCCATCAGTGACCAACAGGTTGGCGAAAAACTGTTTTTT
v_call: TRBV10-3
d_call: -
j_call: TRBJ1-4
clone_size: few

cdr3_aa: CATSRSPNEKLFF
cdr3_nt: TGTGCCACCAGCAGATCCCCGAATGAAAAACTGTTTTTT
v_call: TRBV15
d_call: -
j_call: TRBJ1-4
clone_size: -

cdr3_aa: CASSLEGLHTGELFF
cdr3_nt: TGCGCCAGCAGCTTGGAAGGGCTTCACACCGGGGAGCTGTTTTTT
v_call: TRBV5-1
d_call: -
j_call: TRBJ2-2
clone_size: -

cdr3_aa: CASSLEGGAGASNEQFF
cdr3_nt: TGTGCCAGCAGCCTGGAGGGTGGCGCGGGAGCCTCCAATGAGCAGTTCTTC
v_call: TRBV5-4
d_call: TRBD2
j_call: TRBJ2-1
clone_size: -

cdr3_aa: CASSFGAGVSAEQYF
cdr3_nt: TGTGCCAGCAGCTTTGGAGCGGGAGTTTCCGCCGAGCAGTACTTC
v_call: TRBV5-4
d_call: TRBD2
j_call: TRBJ2-7
clone_size: -

cdr3_aa: CASSGSGGAGDRNEQFF
cdr3_nt: TGTGCCAGCTCAGGTAGCGGGGGAGCAGGGGATCGCAATGAGCAGTTCTTC
v_call: TRBV18
d_call: TRBD2
j_call: TRBJ2-1
clone_size: -

cdr3_aa: CSAQLSYEQYF
cdr3_nt: TGCAGTGCTCAGCTGTCCTACGAGCAGTACTTC
v_call: TRBV20-1
d_call: -
j_call: TRBJ2-7
clone_size: once

cdr3_aa: CASSSRGSGRSHTGELFF
cdr3_nt: TGTGCCAGCAGCTCTCGTGGTAGCGGGAGGTCGCACACCGGGGAGCTGTTTTTT
v_call: TRBV11-2
d_call: TRBD2
j_call: TRBJ2-2
clone_size: -

cdr3_aa: CASSEGREGHGYTF
cdr3_nt: TGTGCCAGCAGTGAGGGCAGGGAAGGGCATGGCTACACCTTC
v_call: TRBV2
d_call: -
j_call: TRBJ1-2
clone_size: once

cdr3_aa: CASSLSKNEQYF
cdr3_nt: TGTGCCAGCAGCTTATCTAAGAACGAGCAGTACTTC
v_call: TRBV11-2
d_call: -
j_call: TRBJ2-7
clone_size: -

cdr3_aa: CASSRSEVGDTEAFF
cdr3_nt: TGCGCCAGCAGCCGAAGCGAGGTGGGGGACACTGAAGCTTTCTTT
v_call: TRBV4-1
d_call: -
j_call: TRBJ1-1
clone_size: -

cdr3_aa: CASSVYQGANEQFF
cdr3_nt: TGTGCCAGCAGCGTGTACCAAGGGGCGAATGAGCAGTTCTTC
v_call: TRBV9
d_call: -
j_call: TRBJ2-1
clone_size: -

cdr3_aa: CATDPSGLGQETQYF
cdr3_nt: TGTGCCACCGACCCCTCAGGGTTGGGCCAAGAGACCCAGTACTTC
v_call: TRBV2
d_call: -
j_call: TRBJ2-5
clone_size: -

cdr3_aa: CASSASGTAYYEQYF
cdr3_nt: TGTGCCAGCAGCGCCTCCGGGACGGCCTACTACGAGCAGTACTTC
v_call: TRBV9
d_call: -
j_call: TRBJ2-7
clone_size: -

cdr3_aa: CAISEPQPGNGYTF
cdr3_nt: TGTGCCATCAGTGAGCCACAACCAGGGAATGGCTACACCTTC
v_call: TRBV10-3
d_call: -
j_call: TRBJ1-2
clone_size: -

cdr3_aa: CASSVTRDIANYGYTF
cdr3_nt: TGTGCCAGCAGCGTAACGAGGGACATAGCTAACTATGGCTACACCTTC
v_call: TRBV9
d_call: -
j_call: TRBJ1-2
clone_size: -

cdr3_aa: CASSFGGTSTDTQYF
cdr3_nt: TGCGCCAGCAGCTTCGGCGGGACTAGCACAGATACGCAGTATTTT
v_call: TRBV5-1
d_call: -
j_call: TRBJ2-3
clone_size: -

cdr3_aa: CASSESGQGEAFF
cdr3_nt: TGCGCCAGCAGTGAGTCGGGACAGGGGGAAGCTTTCTTT
v_call: TRBV10-1
d_call: TRBD1
j_call: TRBJ1-1
clone_size: -

cdr3_aa: CASSSTVSEQYF
cdr3_nt: TGCGCCAGCAGCTCGACTGTTTCCGAGCAGTACTTC
v_call: TRBV5-1
d_call: -
j_call: TRBJ2-7
clone_size: -

cdr3_aa: CASSEGTPQETQYF
cdr3_nt: TGTGCCAGCAGTGAGGGGACTCCTCAAGAGACCCAGTACTTC
v_call: TRBV2
d_call: -
j_call: TRBJ2-5
clone_size: -

cdr3_aa: CASSLGGTGGSYEQYF
cdr3_nt: TGTGCCAGCAGCTTAGGGGGGACAGGGGGCTCCTACGAGCAGTACTTC
v_call: TRBV7-9
d_call: TRBD1
j_call: TRBJ2-7
clone_size: -

cdr3_aa: CASREGESAFF
cdr3_nt: TGTGCCAGCAGGGAGGGGGAGTCGGCTTTCTTT
v_call: TRBV6-5
d_call: -
j_call: TRBJ1-1
clone_size: -

cdr3_aa: CASTSAGTGTFEAFF
cdr3_nt: TGTGCCAGCACGTCCGCCGGGACAGGGACTTTTGAAGCTTTCTTT
v_call: TRBV4-2
d_call: TRBD1
j_call: TRBJ1-1
clone_size: once

cdr3_aa: CASRTSGSILFF
cdr3_nt: TGTGCCAGTAGAACTAGCGGGAGTATTTTGTTCTTC
v_call: TRBV19
d_call: TRBD2
j_call: TRBJ2-1
clone_size: -